One T cell receptor beta chain is described in this entry. The antigen remains unidentified. This record comes from a study of graft-versus-host responses after intestinal transplantation. Study observations and caveats: Early HvG declines after transplant were associated with peak circulating GvH clone levels.

The data were produced by immunoSEQ multiplex PCR, yet TCRdb's version contains in-frame clones alone and is incomplete. In the table there are approximately 90,000 clones, roughly 80% of which are singletons. This receptor was obtained from a human donor who received an intestinal transplant. This specimen was unstimulated CD4+ T cells sorted from spleen or lymph node cells, taken before intestinal transplant.

The CDR3 sequence: CASSPSRGGNSYEQYF. CDR3 DNA: TGTGCCAGCAGTCCCTCCCGCGGGGGAAACTCCTACGAGCAGTACTTC. The chain couples TRBV28 to TRBJ2-7, with 7 bases that match TRBD2. J lost 0 bases, V lost 5 bases, and 10 bases had no gene match. The length of the CDR3 is 16 residues. The germline V gene has CDR1 MDHEN and CDR2 SYDVKM. The complete variable domain, with remaining parts taken from reference TRBV28 and TRBJ2-7, reads DVKVTQSSRYLVKRTGEKVFLECVQDMDHENMFWYRQDPGLGLRLIYFSYDVKMKEKGDIPEGYSVSREKKERFSLILESASTNQTSMYLCASSPSRGGNSYEQYFGPGTRLTVT.